This entry describes one TCR beta chain. The data originate from a study of blood T cell repertoires in COVID-19. Study-level information: COVID-19 samples collected from the United States, Italy and Spain covered acute and convalescent phases. Sample material is recorded as cDNA or gDNA derived from T cells, B-cell-depleted T cells, or PBMCs.

Profiling relied on immunoSEQ multiplex PCR, and the TCRdb table lists in-frame clones only, not all of them. The sample has 300,000 to 500,000 clones; approximately 88% are singletons. Adults between roughly 18 and 95 years of age took part from 24 US areas. Participants reported their clinical history, and cohort assignment relied on those reports. V was clipped by 6 bases and J by 5 bases, with 14 bases between them. The germline CDR1 and CDR2 sequences are MDHEN and SYDVKM. The CDR3 contains 14 residues. This chain joins TRBV28 and TRBJ1-5; the D gene is possibly TRBD1 (5 bases). The sequenced material came from PBMCs or T cells enriched from blood (not recorded which). The receptor was isolated from a woman aged 25 to 45 with acute COVID-19. The CDR3 spells CASSLDIDHQPQHF. In nucleotides, the CDR3 is TGTGCCAGCAGCCTGGACATCGATCATCAGCCCCAGCATTTT.